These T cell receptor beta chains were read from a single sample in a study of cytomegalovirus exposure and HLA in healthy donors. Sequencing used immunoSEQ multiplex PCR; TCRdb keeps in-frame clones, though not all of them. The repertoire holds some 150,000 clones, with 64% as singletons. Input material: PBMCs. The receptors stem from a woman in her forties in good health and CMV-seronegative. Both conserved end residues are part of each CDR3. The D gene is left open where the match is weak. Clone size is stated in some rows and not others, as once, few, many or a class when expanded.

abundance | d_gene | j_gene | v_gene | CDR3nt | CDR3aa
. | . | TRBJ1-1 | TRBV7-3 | TGTGCCAGCAGCTTAAGGTCGGGGGATACTGAAGCTTTCTTT | CASSLRSGDTEAFF
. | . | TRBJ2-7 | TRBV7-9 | TGTGCCAGCAGCCTTGGGACACCCTACGAGCAGTACTTC | CASSLGTPYEQYF
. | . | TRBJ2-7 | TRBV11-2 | TGTGCCAGCAGCTTAGATCCGGTCTACGAGCAGTACTTC | CASSLDPVYEQYF
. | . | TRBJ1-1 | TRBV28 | TGTGCCAGCAGTTTTCTTGTGCGGGAAAAGGACACTGAAGCTTTCTTT | CASSFLVREKDTEAFF
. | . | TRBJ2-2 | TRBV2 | TGTGCCAGCAGTGTTTCAGGGGACACCGGGGAGCTGTTTTTT | CASSVSGDTGELFF
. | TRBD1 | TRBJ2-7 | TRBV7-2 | TGTGCCAGCAGCTTAGACACCGGGACAGGCGCCTACGAGCAGTACTTC | CASSLDTGTGAYEQYF
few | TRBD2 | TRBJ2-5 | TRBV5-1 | TGCGCCAGCAGCTTTGGGCTAGCGGGGAGCGAGACCCAGTACTTC | CASSFGLAGSETQYF
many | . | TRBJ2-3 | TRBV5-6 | TGTGCCAGCAGCTTGGTACAGAAAAGCACAGATACGCAGTATTTT | CASSLVQKSTDTQYF
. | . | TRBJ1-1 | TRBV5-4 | TGTGCCAGCAGCTTGGACCGGGGGAACACTGAAGCTTTCTTT | CASSLDRGNTEAFF
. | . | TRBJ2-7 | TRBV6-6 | TGTGCCAGCACTTATGACAGCCCTACCTACGAGCAGTACTTC | CASTYDSPTYEQYF
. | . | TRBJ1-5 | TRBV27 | TGTGCCAGCAGTTTAACAGTTAATCAGCCCCAGCATTTT | CASSLTVNQPQHF
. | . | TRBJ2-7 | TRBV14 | TGTGCCAGCAGCCCGATGGGGAGAGCCACCTACGAGCAGTACTTC | CASSPMGRATYEQYF
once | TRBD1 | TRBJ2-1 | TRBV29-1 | TGCAGCCTACTTCCAGGGGGTAATGAGCAGTTCTTC | CSLLPGGNEQFF
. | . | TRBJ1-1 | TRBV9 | TGTGCCAGCAGCGTAGTAGGGGGGGGTGGTGAAGCTTTCTTT | CASSVVGGGGEAFF
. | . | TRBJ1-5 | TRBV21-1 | TGTGCCAGTCCGATCCTAGACTCCGATCAGCCCCAGCATTTT | CASPILDSDQPQHF
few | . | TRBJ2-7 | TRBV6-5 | TGTGCCAGCAGTTACTCGGAGGGCTCCTACGAGCAGTACTTC | CASSYSEGSYEQYF
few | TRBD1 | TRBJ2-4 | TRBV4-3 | TGCGCCAGCAGCCCGGGACAGGGTATGAGTAGTGCCAAAAACATTCAGTACTTC | CASSPGQGMSSAKNIQYF
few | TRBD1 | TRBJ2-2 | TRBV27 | TGTGCCAGCAGTACATGGACAGGGAAGGGAGCCGGGGAGCTGTTTTTT | CASSTWTGKGAGELFF
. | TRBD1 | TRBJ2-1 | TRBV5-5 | TGTGCCAGCAGCTTTACAGGGGATTCCTACAATGAGCAGTTCTTC | CASSFTGDSYNEQFF
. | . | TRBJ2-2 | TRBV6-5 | TGTGCCAGCAGTTACGGAGGGGGGGTATTGACCGGGGAGCTGTCTTTT | CASSYGGGVLTGELSF
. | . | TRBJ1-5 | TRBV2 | TGTGCCAGCAGTGAGGGGGCGAGCCAGCCCCAGCATTTT | CASSEGASQPQHF
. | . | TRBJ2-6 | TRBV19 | TGTGCCAGTAGAAAGAGGCAAGGTGGCTCTGGGGCCAACGTCCTGACTTTC | CASRKRQGGSGANVLTF
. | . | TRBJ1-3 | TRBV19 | TGTGCCTCAGAGAGAGGGGGAACCTCTGGAAACACCATATATTTT | CASERGGTSGNTIYF
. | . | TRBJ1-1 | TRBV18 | TGTGCCAGCTCAATTGGGAGGGACACTGAAGCTTTCTTT | CASSIGRDTEAFF
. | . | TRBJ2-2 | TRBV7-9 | TGTGCCAGCAGCCCGAGGGGGGGGGCCGACACCGGGGAGCTGTTTTTT | CASSPRGGADTGELFF
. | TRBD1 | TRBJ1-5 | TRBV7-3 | TGTGCCAGCAGTTGGGACAGGGGGCAGCCCCAGCATTTT | CASSWDRGQPQHF
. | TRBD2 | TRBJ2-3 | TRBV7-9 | TGTGCCAGCAGCTCAAGGACTAGCGGGGGTACAGATACGCAGTATTTT | CASSSRTSGGTDTQYF
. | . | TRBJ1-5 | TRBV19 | TGTGCCAGTAGTATCCTCGGGGGGACTGGCAATCAGCCCCAGCATTTT | CASSILGGTGNQPQHF
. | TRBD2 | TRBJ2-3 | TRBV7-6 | TGTGCCAGCAGCCAAAGAGGACTAGCGGGGACAGATACGCAGTATTTT | CASSQRGLAGTDTQYF
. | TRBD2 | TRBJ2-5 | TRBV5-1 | TGCGCCAGCAGCTTGCTGACTAGCGAACAAGAGACCCAGTACTTC | CASSLLTSEQETQYF
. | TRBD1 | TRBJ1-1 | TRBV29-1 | TGCAGCACCCTCAAATGGGACAGCGATTCTGAAGCTTTCTTT | CSTLKWDSDSEAFF
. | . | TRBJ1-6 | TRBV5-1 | TGCGCCAGCAGCCCCACCACAGGGCAGGTGGGTTCACCCCTCCACTTT | CASSPTTGQVGSPLHF
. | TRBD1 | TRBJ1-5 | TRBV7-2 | TGTGCCAGCAGCTTCTCCGGGACAGGGATCAATCAGCCCCAGCATTTT | CASSFSGTGINQPQHF
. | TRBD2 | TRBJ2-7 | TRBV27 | TGTGCCAGCAGGGGCGGGGGGGCCCAGGTAGTGGCGCAGTACTTC | CASRGGGAQVVAQYF
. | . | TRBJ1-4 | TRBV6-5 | TGTGCCAGCAGTTCCCGACAGACCACCTCCGAAAAACTGTTTTTT | CASSSRQTTSEKLFF
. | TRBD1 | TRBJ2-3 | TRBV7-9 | TGTGCCAGCAGCCCCGGGACAGGGGTAGATACGCAGTATTTT | CASSPGTGVDTQYF
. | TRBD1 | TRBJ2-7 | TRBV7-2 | TGTGCCAGCAGCCCGTCCGGGACAGGGGTTTACGAGCAGTACTTC | CASSPSGTGVYEQYF
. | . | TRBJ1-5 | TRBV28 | TGTGCCAGCAGTTTAGTTGGCCAGCCCCAGCATTTT | CASSLVGQPQHF
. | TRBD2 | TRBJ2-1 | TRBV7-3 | TGTGCCAGCAGCCCCACTAGCGGGGCCAATGAGCAGTTCTTC | CASSPTSGANEQFF
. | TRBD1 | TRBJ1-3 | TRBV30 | TGTGCCTGGAGTCTCGACAGGGCCTCTGGAAACACCATATATTTT | CAWSLDRASGNTIYF
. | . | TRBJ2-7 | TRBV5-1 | TGCGCCAGCAGCTTGAATCAGGGAATATCCTACGAGCAGTACTTC | CASSLNQGISYEQYF
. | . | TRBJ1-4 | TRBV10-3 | TGTGCCATCAGTGGACTGTTGAATGAAAAACTGTTTTTT | CAISGLLNEKLFF
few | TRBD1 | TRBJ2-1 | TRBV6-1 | TGTGCCAGCAGTGAAGGGGCAGGGGGCTCCTACAATGAGCAGTTCTTC | CASSEGAGGSYNEQFF
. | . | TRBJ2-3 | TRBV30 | TGTGCCTGGAGTGTGATCTTCAAAGGGAGATCAGATACGCAGTATTTT | CAWSVIFKGRSDTQYF
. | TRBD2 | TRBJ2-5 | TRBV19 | TGTGCCAGTAGTCCCGGACTAGCGGTGGGTGAAGAGACCCAGTACTTC | CASSPGLAVGEETQYF
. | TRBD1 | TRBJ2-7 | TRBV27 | TGTGCCAGCAGGCTGGGACAGGGGAGAACCTACGAGCAGTACTTC | CASRLGQGRTYEQYF
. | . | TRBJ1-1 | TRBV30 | TGTGCCTGGAGTCGACAGACGGGCACTGAAGCTTTCTTT | CAWSRQTGTEAFF
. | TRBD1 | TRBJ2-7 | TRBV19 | TGTGCCAGTAATAGGGACAGCGAGTCCTACGAGCAGTACTTC | CASNRDSESYEQYF
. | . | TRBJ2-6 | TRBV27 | TGTGCCAGCAGTTTAAGAACTCCTGGGGCCAACGTCCTGACTTTC | CASSLRTPGANVLTF
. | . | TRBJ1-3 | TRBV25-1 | TGTGCCAGCAGTCCCCGGGGGGGAAACACCATATATTTT | CASSPRGGNTIYF
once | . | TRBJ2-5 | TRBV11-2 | TGTGCCAGCAGCTTCAGGGAGACCCAGTACTTC | CASSFRETQYF
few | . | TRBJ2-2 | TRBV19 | TGTGCCAGTAATACAGGCCGTCCGAACACCGGGGAGCTGTTTTTT | CASNTGRPNTGELFF
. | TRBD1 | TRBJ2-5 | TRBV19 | TGTGCCAGTAGTGACCCCAGGGGGCGGGGACAAGAGACCCAGTACTTC | CASSDPRGRGQETQYF
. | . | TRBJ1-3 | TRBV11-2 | TGTGCCAGCAGCTTAGGCTTCGTCGGCTCTGGAAACACCATATATTTT | CASSLGFVGSGNTIYF
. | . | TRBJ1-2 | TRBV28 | . | CASSTSVYGYTF
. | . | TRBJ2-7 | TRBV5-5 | TGTGCCAGCAGCTGGGGGGGCTCCGAGCAGTACTTC | CASSWGGSEQYF
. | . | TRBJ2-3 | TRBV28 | TGTGCCAGCAGTTTAAATTTAGGGGGTTATGTTGTACGACTTTTT | CASSLNLGGYVVRLF
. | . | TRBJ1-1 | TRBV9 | TGTGCCAGCAGCGTAATGATAGGGGCGAACACTGAAGCTTTCTTT | CASSVMIGANTEAFF
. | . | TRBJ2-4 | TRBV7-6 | TGTGCCAGCAGCTTAGAACCCACGGGGGCCAAAAACATTCAGTACTTC | CASSLEPTGAKNIQYF
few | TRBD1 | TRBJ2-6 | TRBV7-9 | TGTGCCCGAGGACAGGGCTCTGGGGCCAACGTCCTGACTTTC | CARGQGSGANVLTF